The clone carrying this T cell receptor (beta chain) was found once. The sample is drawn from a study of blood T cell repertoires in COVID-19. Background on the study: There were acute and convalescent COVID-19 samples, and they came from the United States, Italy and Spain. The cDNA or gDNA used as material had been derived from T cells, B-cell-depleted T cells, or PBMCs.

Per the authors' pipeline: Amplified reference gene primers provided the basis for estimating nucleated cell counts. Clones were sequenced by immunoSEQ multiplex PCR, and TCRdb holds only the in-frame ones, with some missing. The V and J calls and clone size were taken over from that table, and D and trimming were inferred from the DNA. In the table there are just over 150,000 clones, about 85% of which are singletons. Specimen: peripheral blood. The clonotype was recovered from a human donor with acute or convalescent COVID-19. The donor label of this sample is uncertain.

Written as DNA, the CDR3 is TGTGCCAGCAGCTTAGCGCTAAAGGCGGGGCTAAACACCGGGGAGCTGTTTTTT. Protein sequence: CASSLALKAGLNTGELFF. The rearrangement uses TRBV7-8 and TRBJ2-2, with D possibly matching TRBD2 (6 bases). Germline assignment: CDR1 SGHVS and CDR2 FQNEAQ. The V end was cut by 0 bases, the J end by 2 bases, with 16 bases between. This CDR3 has 18 amino acids. Drawing the rest from reference TRBV7-8 and TRBJ2-2, the complete variable domain is GAGVSQSPRYKVAKRGQDVALRCDPISGHVSLFWYQQALGQGPEFLTYFQNEAQLDKSGLPSDRFFAERPEGSVSTLKIQRTQQEDSAVYLCASSLALKAGLNTGELFFGEGSRLTVL.